A selection of T cell receptor beta chains follows, all from one sample in a study of PD-L1 blockade in urothelial cancer. Libraries were prepared by immunoSEQ multiplex PCR; TCRdb keeps only in-frame clonotypes and omits some of them. This sample has 98,000 or so clones, with 90% found just once. The sequencing used PBMCs, collected around atezolizumab (anti-PD-L1) treatment. The receptors were gathered from a man in his 60s with urothelial cancer. The CDR3 runs from the conserved cysteine through the conserved F or W. Each record gives: clone size, J gene, CDR3 length, V gene, D gene, CDR3 DNA, CDR3 protein. D genes are given only for firm matches. The size of a clone is reported for some rows only, either as once, few or many, or as a class for expanded clones.

>once|TRBJ1-2|15|TRBV5-6|NA
TGTGCCAGCAGCTTAAAGGTGGGCCGTATCGAAGGCTACACCTTC
CASSLKVGRIEGYTF
>NA|TRBJ2-1|15|TRBV27|TRBD2
TGTGCCAGCAGTTTTGGGACTAGGGCTTACAATGAGCAGTTCTTC
CASSFGTRAYNEQFF
>NA|TRBJ1-2|14|TRBV4-3|TRBD1
TGCGCCAGCAGCCAACCGGGACAGGACTATGGCTACACCTTC
CASSQPGQDYGYTF
>NA|TRBJ2-3|16|TRBV10-3|NA
TGTGCCATCAGTGAGAGGGGCGGCACTAGCACAGATACGCAGTATTTT
CAISERGGTSTDTQYF
>NA|TRBJ2-1|12|TRBV5-1|NA
TGCGCCAGCGCCACGGCCTACAATGAGCAGTTCTTC
CASATAYNEQFF
>once|TRBJ1-5|12|TRBV7-9|NA
TGTGCCAGCAGCCTCAGCAATCAGCCCCAGCATTTT
CASSLSNQPQHF
>NA|TRBJ2-3|14|TRBV4-1|NA
TGCGCCAGCAGCCAAGAATCACACACAGATACGCAGTATTTT
CASSQESHTDTQYF
>NA|TRBJ2-2|14|TRBV11-3|NA
TGTGCCAGCAGCGATCGGGGGAACACCGGGGAGCTGTTTTTT
CASSDRGNTGELFF
>NA|TRBJ2-7|14|TRBV2|TRBD2
TGTGCCAGCAGTGAGACTAGCGGGGGCTACGAGCAGTACTTC
CASSETSGGYEQYF
>NA|TRBJ2-7|15|TRBV6-5|TRBD1
TGTGCCAGCAGGTCTGGGACAGCAGGAACCTACGAGCAGTACTTC
CASRSGTAGTYEQYF
>NA|TRBJ2-7|15|TRBV7-2|TRBD1
TGTGCCAGCAGCGAGACAGGGGGCACCTCCTACGAGCAGTACTTC
CASSETGGTSYEQYF
>NA|TRBJ2-5|16|TRBV18|TRBD2
TGTGCCAGCTCACCACGGACTAGATCCCCCCAAGAGACCCAGTACTTC
CASSPRTRSPQETQYF
>NA|TRBJ2-3|18|TRBV5-1|TRBD2
TGCGCCAGCAGCCCCGGTGGACTAGCGGGGGGGCTTGCAGATACGCAGTATTTT
CASSPGGLAGGLADTQYF
>NA|TRBJ1-2|13|TRBV5-1|NA
TGCGCCAGCAGCTTGGGGGCGCAGTATGGCTACACCTTC
CASSLGAQYGYTF
>NA|TRBJ2-3|16|TRBV19|TRBD2
TGTGCCAGTAGTTCCCTAGCGGGAGGCGCGGCAGATACGCAGTATTTT
CASSSLAGGAADTQYF